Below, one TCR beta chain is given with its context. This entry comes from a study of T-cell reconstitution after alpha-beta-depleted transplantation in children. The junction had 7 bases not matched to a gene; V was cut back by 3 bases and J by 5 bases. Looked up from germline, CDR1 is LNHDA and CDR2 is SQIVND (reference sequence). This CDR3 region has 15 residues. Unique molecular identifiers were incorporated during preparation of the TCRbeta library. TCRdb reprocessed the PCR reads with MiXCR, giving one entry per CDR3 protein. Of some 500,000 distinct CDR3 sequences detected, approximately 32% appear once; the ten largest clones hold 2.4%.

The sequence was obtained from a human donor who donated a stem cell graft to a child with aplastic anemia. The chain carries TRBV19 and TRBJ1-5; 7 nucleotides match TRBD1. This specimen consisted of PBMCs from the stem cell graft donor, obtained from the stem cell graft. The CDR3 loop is CASSIQATGYQPQHF. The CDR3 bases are TGTGCCAGTAGTATTCAGGCGACAGGGTATCAGCCCCAGCATTTT.